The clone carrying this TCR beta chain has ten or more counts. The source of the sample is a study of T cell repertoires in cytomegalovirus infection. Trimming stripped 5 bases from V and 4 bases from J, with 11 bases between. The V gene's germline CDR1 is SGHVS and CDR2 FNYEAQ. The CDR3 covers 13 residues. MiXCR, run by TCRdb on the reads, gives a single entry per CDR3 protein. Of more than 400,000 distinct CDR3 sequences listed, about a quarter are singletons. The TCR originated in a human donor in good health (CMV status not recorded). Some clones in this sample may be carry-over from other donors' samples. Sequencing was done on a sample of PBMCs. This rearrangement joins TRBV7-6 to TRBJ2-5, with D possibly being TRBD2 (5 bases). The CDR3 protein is CASSQDLGETQYF. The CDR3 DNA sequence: TGTGCCAGCAGCCAGGACTTGGGAGAGACCCAGTACTTC.